These 14 T cell receptor beta chains share one sample of origin, sequenced in a study of cytomegalovirus exposure and HLA in healthy donors. PCR employed 60 Vbeta and 13 Jbeta primers. Assay used: immunoSEQ multiplex PCR; TCRdb lists only in-frame clones, some missing. The sample records 130,000 to 150,000 clones, 82% being singletons. Sequences were obtained from PBMCs. These TCRs come from a male donor in good health and CMV-seronegative.

V and J are TRBV5-1 and TRBJ2-1; D is perhaps TRBD2 (6 bases). Germline lookup yields CDR1 SGHRS and CDR2 YFSETQ. Between the trimmed V and J ends, which lost 2 bases and 15 bases, there was a span of 12 bases. This CDR3 has 11 residues. The CDR3 nucleotides read TGCGCCAGCAGCTTAGAGGGAGGACTGTTCTTC. Residues: CASSLEGGLFF.

The gene calls are TRBV4-1 and TRBJ2-2; D not resolved. The CDR3 is 14 residues long. The V gene's germline CDR1 is MGHRA and CDR2 YSYEKL. V was shortened by 1 base and J by 8 bases, with 11 bases between the two germline ends. CDR3 amino acids: CASSQARVGGELFF. The DNA for the CDR3 is TGCGCCAGCAGCCAAGCCCGGGTTGGGGGGGAGCTGTTTTTT.

This chain joins TRBV6-1 and TRBJ1-2, with 8 bases lining up with TRBD1. Germline V gives CDR1 MNHNS, CDR2 SASEGT. This CDR3 region has 14 residues. The V segment lost 6 bases and the J segment 2 bases; nucleotides outside the gene matches: 5. The CDR3 protein is CASRVGTGNYGYTF. In DNA form, the CDR3 reads TGTGCCAGCAGGGTTGGGACAGGAAACTATGGCTACACCTTC.

The gene calls are TRBV19 and TRBJ2-7; 10 bases map to TRBD2. This CDR3 has 15 amino acids. V lost 6 bases and J lost 0; bases outside the gene matches: 5. Germline V gives CDR1 LNHDA, CDR2 SQIVND (reference sequence). The CDR3 region is CASSDPSGSSYEQYF. The DNA for the CDR3 is TGTGCCAGTAGCGATCCTAGCGGGAGCTCCTACGAGCAGTACTTC.

V and J are TRBV7-9 and TRBJ2-7; TRBD1 is a possible D gene (7 bases). Germline CDR1 SEHNR, CDR2 FQNEAQ (reference sequence). The CDR3 has 16 residues. V was clipped by 4 bases and J by 2 bases, with 18 bases between them. The CDR3 sequence is CASSWPDREVPYEQYF. CDR3 in DNA: TGTGCCAGCAGCTGGCCTGACAGGGAGGTCCCCTACGAGCAGTACTTC.

The chain couples TRBV5-4 to TRBJ1-1, with D perhaps TRBD1 (5 bases). Germline-derived CDR1 and CDR2 are SGHNT and YYREEE (reference sequence). This CDR3 spans 15 amino acids. V lost 4 bases and J lost 2, with 15 bases in between. In DNA form, the CDR3 reads TGTGCCAGCAGCCACGCACAAGGGGTAAACACTGAAGCTTTCTTT. It specifies CASSHAQGVNTEAFF.

This chain links TRBV28 with TRBJ2-7; TRBD2 might be the D (5 bases). Germline loops: CDR1 MDHEN, CDR2 SYDVKM. V was cut by 6 bases and J by 0 bases, with 9 bases left in between. The CDR3 spans 13 residues. The CDR3 nucleotides read TGTGCCAGCAGAGCGGATTCCTCCTACGAGCAGTACTTC. Its protein product is CASRADSSYEQYF.

This chain uses TRBV7-2 with TRBJ1-4; D is ambiguous. V was clipped by 5 bases and J by 4 bases, with 8 bases between them. Germline V gene sequence: CDR1 SGHTA, CDR2 FQGNSA. This CDR3 has 13 amino acids. In nucleotides, the CDR3 is TGTGCCAGCAGCCCCCCCAATAATGAAAAACTGTTTTTT. Translation: CASSPPNNEKLFF.

V gene TRBV21-1 combines with J gene TRBJ1-1; the D call TRBD1 from the table was never checked on the DNA. TRBV21-1 corresponds to a pseudogene. There are 15 residues in the CDR3. CDR3 residues: CASSLRQGRGTEAFF. The DNA for the CDR3 is TGTGCCAGCAGCCTCCGACAGGGTCGGGGTACTGAAGCTTTCTTT.

The J gene is TRBJ2-2, the V gene TRBV27, with D unclear. Trimming left V 5 bases short and J 0 bases short, with 7 bases between. The germline CDR1 and CDR2 sequences are MNHEY and SMNVEV (reference sequence). The CDR3 sequence is 14 residues long. This chain's CDR3 is CASSQATNTGELFF. CDR3 bases: TGTGCCAGCAGTCAGGCCACGAACACCGGGGAGCTGTTTTTT.

Of note for this clone: One junction end does not reproduce the germline sequence, and a read error may be involved. V gene TRBV6-5 combines with J gene TRBJ2-1; 10 positions agree with TRBD2. Germline CDR1 is MNHEY and CDR2 is SVGAGI. This CDR3 is built from 15 residues. CDR3 nucleotides: TGTGCCAGCAGTGACTCTAGCGGGAGTTACAATGAGCAGTTCTTC. Its translation is CASSDSSGSYNEQFF.

The genes are TRBV9 and TRBJ2-7; a weak D match, TRBD1 (5 bases). The CDR3 sequence is 14 residues long. Per the germline V gene, CDR1 is SGDLS and CDR2 is YYNGEE. V was shortened by 4 bases and J by 5 bases, with 16 bases between the two germline ends. The CDR3: CASSFYQDSDEQYF. The CDR3 DNA reads TGTGCCAGCAGCTTCTACCAAGACAGTGACGAGCAGTACTTC.

The chain uses TRBV11-1 and TRBJ2-5; 9 positions agree with TRBD1. The CDR3 spans 13 residues. The germline V gene encodes CDR1 SGHAT and CDR2 FQDESV (reference sequence). Trimming cost V 4 bases and J 3 bases; bases outside gene matches: 0. CDR3 residues: CASSWDREETQYF. CDR3 nucleotides: TGTGCCAGCAGCTGGGACAGGGAAGAGACCCAGTACTTC.

V is TRBV4-1 and J is TRBJ1-5, with 8 bases matching TRBD1. V was clipped by 3 bases and J by 2 bases; unmatched bases: 3. The CDR3 runs to 15 residues. From germline, CDR1 is MGHRA and CDR2 YSYEKL. This CDR3 is CASSQVQGGNQPQHF. The CDR3 region has the DNA TGCGCCAGCAGCCAGGTACAGGGGGGCAATCAGCCCCAGCATTTT.